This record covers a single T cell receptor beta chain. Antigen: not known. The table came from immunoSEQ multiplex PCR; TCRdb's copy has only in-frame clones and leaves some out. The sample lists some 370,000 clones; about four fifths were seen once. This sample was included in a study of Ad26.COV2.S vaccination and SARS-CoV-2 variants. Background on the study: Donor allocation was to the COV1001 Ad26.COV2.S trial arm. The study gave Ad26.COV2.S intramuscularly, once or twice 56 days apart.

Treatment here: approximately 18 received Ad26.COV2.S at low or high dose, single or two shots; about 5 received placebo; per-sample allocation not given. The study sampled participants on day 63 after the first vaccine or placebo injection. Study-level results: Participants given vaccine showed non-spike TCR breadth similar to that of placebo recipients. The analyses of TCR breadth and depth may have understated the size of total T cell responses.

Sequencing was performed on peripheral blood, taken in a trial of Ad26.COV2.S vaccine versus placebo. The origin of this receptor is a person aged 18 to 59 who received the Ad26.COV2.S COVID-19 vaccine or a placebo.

CDR3 DNA sequence: TGCAGCGTTGTGTCGGTGGTGGGCGGCTATGGCTACACCTTC. This gives the protein CSVVSVVGGYGYTF. V is TRBV29-1 and J is TRBJ1-2; D ambiguous. In germline, CDR1 is SQVTM, CDR2 ANQGSEA. The CDR3 totals 14 residues. Trimming removed 4 bases at V and 4 bases at J, with 16 bases between.